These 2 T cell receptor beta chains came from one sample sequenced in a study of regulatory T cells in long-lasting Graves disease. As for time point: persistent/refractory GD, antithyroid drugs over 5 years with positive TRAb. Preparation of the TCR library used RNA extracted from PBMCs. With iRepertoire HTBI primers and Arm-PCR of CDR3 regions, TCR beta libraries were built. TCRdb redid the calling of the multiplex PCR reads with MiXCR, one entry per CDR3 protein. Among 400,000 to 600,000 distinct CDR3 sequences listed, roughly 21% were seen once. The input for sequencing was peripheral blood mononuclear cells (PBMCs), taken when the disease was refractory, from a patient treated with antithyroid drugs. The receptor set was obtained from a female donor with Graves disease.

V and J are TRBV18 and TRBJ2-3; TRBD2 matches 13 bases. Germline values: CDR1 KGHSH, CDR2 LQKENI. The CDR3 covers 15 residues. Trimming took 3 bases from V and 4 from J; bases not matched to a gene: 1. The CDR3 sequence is CASSPTSGRPDTQYF. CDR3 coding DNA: TGTGCCAGCTCACCGACTAGCGGGAGGCCAGATACGCAGTATTTT.

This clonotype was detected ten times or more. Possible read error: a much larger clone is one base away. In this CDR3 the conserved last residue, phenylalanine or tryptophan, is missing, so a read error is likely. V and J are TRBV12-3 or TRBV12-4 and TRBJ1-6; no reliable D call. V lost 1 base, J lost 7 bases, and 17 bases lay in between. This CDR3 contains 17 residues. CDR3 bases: TGTGCCAGCAGTTTAGACCTCACAACACAAGCCAATTCACCCCTCCACCTT. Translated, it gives CASSLDLTTQANSPLHL.